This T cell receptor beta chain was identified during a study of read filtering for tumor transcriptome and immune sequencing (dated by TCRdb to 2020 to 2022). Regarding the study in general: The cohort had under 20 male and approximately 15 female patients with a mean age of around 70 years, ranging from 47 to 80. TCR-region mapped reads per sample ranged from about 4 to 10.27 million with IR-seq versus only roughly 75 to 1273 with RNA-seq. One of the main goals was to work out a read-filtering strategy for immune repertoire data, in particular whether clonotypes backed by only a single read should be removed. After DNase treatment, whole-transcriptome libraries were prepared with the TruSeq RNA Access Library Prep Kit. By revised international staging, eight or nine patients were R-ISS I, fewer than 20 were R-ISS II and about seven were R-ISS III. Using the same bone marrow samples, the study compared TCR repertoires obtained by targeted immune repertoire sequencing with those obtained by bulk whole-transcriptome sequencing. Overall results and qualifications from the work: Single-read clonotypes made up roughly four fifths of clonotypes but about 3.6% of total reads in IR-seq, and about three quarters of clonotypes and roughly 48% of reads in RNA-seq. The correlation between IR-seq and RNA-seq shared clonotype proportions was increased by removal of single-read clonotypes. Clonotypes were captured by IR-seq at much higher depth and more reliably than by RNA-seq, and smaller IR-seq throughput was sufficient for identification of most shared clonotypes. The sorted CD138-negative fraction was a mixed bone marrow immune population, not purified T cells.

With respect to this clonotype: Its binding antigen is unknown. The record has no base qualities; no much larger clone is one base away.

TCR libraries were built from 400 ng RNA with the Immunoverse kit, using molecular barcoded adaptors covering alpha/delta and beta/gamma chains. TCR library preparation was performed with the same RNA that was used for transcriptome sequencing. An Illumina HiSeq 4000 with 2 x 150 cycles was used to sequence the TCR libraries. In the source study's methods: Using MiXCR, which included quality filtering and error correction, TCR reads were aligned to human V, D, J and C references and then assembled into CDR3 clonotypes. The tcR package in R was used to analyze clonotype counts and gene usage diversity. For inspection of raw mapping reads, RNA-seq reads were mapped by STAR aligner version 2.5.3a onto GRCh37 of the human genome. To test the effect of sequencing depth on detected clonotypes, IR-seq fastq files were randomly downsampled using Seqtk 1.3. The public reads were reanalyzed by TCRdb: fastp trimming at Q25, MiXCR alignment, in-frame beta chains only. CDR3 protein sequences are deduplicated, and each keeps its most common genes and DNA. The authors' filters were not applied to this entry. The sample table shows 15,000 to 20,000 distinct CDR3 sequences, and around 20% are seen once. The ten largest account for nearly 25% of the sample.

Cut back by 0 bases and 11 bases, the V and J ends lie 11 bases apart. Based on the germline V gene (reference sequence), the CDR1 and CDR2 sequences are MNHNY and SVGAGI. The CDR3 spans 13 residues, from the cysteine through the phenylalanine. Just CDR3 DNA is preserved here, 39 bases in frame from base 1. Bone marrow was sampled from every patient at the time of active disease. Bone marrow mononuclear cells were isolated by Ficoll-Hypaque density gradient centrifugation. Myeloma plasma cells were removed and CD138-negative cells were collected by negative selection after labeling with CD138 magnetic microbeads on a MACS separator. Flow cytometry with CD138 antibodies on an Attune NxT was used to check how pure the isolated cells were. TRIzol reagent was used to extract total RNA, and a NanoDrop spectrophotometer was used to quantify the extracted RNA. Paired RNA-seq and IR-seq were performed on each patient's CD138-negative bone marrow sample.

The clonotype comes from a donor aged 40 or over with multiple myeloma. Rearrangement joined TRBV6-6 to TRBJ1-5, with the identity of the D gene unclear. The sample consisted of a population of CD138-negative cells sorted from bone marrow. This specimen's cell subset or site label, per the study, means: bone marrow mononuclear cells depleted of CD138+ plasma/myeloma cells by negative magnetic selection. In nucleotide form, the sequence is TGTGCCAGCAGTTACTCCCCCCACGGGGCCCAGCATTTT. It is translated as CASSYSPHGAQHF.